The rows below give T cell receptor beta chains drawn from one sample of a study of multiple sclerosis patients with progressive multifocal leukoencephalopathy. The protocol was immunoSEQ multiplex PCR, while the TCRdb copy is restricted to in-frame clones and leaves out a portion. Of 30,000 or so clones listed, roughly 90% are singletons. The source was PBMCs, collected from a patient treated with natalizumab. The receptors derive from a human donor with progressive multifocal leukoencephalopathy. CDR3s include the opening cysteine and the closing phenylalanine or tryptophan. Each record gives: clone size, V gene, D gene, J gene, CDR3 length, CDR3 protein, CDR3 DNA. D genes are given only for firm matches. Expanded clones are given a class, and other clones once, few, many or no size at all.

-	TRBV7-9	-	TRBJ1-2	14	CASSYPRDNYGYTF	TGTGCCAGCAGCTACCCCCGGGACAACTATGGCTACACCTTC
-	TRBV7-2	-	TRBJ2-7	13	CASSPFRGGEQYF	TGTGCCAGCAGCCCTTTCCGTGGGGGCGAGCAGTACTTC
-	TRBV9	-	TRBJ2-3	15	CASSVRGTSTDTQYF	TGTGCCAGCAGCGTACGCGGGACTAGCACAGATACGCAGTATTTT
-	TRBV30	-	TRBJ2-7	12	CAWSRDFYEQYF	TGTGCCTGGAGCCGGGACTTCTACGAGCAGTACTTC
once	TRBV25-1	-	TRBJ1-5	16	CASSAEGRFSNQPQHF	TGTGCCAGCAGTGCAGAGGGCCGGTTTAGCAATCAGCCCCAGCATTTT
-	TRBV2	-	TRBJ1-1	13	CASSVKGDARAFF	TGTGCCAGCAGTGTAAAGGGGGATGCGAGAGCTTTCTTT
-	TRBV6-5	TRBD1	TRBJ1-3	15	CASSRQGARGNTIYF	TGTGCCAGCAGCAGGCAGGGGGCTAGGGGAAACACCATATATTTT
-	TRBV9	-	TRBJ2-7	11	CASSAGYEQYF	TGTGCCAGCAGCGCCGGATACGAGCAGTACTTC
-	TRBV19	TRBD1	TRBJ1-2	15	CASSTTGVENYGYTF	TGTGCCAGTAGTACGACAGGGGTAGAAAACTATGGCTACACCTTC
few	TRBV29-1	TRBD1	TRBJ1-1	14	CSVVTGGGNTEAFF	TGCAGCGTAGTGACAGGGGGCGGGAACACTGAAGCTTTCTTT
-	TRBV5-1	-	TRBJ1-1	14	CASSLGGQETEAFF	TGCGCCAGCAGCTTGGGAGGGCAGGAAACTGAAGCTTTCTTT
-	TRBV2	TRBD1	TRBJ2-3	18	CASSEALPGTGEQDTQYF	TGTGCCAGCAGTGAAGCGCTTCCGGGGACAGGGGAGCAAGATACGCAGTATTTT
-	TRBV4-3	TRBD1	TRBJ2-7	15	CASSPFRTGLYEQYF	TGCGCCAGCAGCCCTTTTCGGACAGGACTGTACGAGCAGTACTTC
few	TRBV4-3	-	TRBJ1-1	14	CASSQDYSGAEAFF	TGCGCCAGCAGCCAAGATTACAGCGGCGCTGAAGCTTTCTTT
once	TRBV4-2	-	TRBJ2-6	16	CASSQERGSGANVLTF	TGTGCCAGCAGCCAAGAACGCGGATCTGGGGCCAACGTCCTGACTTTC
once	TRBV5-1	-	TRBJ1-2	15	CASSFLGDGSYGYTF	TGCGCCAGCAGCTTTTTAGGGGATGGGAGCTATGGCTACACCTTC
-	TRBV5-1	-	TRBJ1-2	16	CASSLEYAGTNYGYTF	TGCGCCAGCAGCTTGGAATATGCAGGGACTAACTATGGCTACACCTTC
-	TRBV28	-	TRBJ1-5	13	CASSLGAPGPQHF	TGTGCCAGCAGTTTAGGAGCTCCGGGGCCCCAGCATTTT
-	TRBV18	-	TRBJ2-3	12	CASSPEGDTQYF	TGTGCCAGCTCACCCGAGGGGGATACGCAGTATTTT
-	TRBV11-3	TRBD1	TRBJ2-6	17	CASSLGQGNSGANVLTF	TGTGCCAGCAGCTTAGGACAGGGGAACTCTGGGGCCAACGTCCTGACTTTC
-	TRBV6-5	-	TRBJ1-1	14	CASSYQGGLNRAFF	TGTGCCAGCAGTTACCAGGGAGGTTTGAATCGGGCTTTCTTT
-	TRBV25-1	TRBD1	TRBJ2-7	12	CASRRGWGQAFF	TGTGCCAGCAGGAGGGGCTGGGGACAGGCCTTCTTC
-	TRBV6-5	TRBD2	TRBJ2-1	16	CASSYSSLAGLNEQFF	TGTGCCAGCAGTTACTCGAGCCTAGCGGGGCTCAATGAGCAGTTCTTC
-	TRBV6-1	-	TRBJ2-2	14	CASEDRGFTGELFF	TGTGCCAGCGAGGATAGGGGGTTTACCGGGGAGCTGTTTTTT
-	TRBV5-4	-	TRBJ1-1	14	CASSLVGSNTEAFF	TGTGCCAGCAGCTTGGTCGGGAGTAACACTGAAGCTTTCTTT
-	TRBV7-9	-	TRBJ2-1	14	CASSLAVDRDEQFF	TGTGCCAGCAGCTTAGCCGTAGACCGGGATGAGCAGTTCTTC
-	TRBV7-2	TRBD1	TRBJ1-2	16	CASSPRTGTGGGGYTF	TGTGCCAGCAGCCCAAGAACCGGGACAGGGGGCGGTGGCTACACCTTC
-	TRBV7-2	-	TRBJ2-7	15	CASSLAAARTYEQYF	TGTGCCAGCAGCTTAGCCGCCGCCAGGACCTACGAGCAGTACTTC
once	TRBV4-3	-	TRBJ2-7	16	CASSQGVTEFGYEQYF	TGCGCCAGCAGCCAAGGAGTCACCGAGTTTGGCTACGAGCAGTACTTC
-	TRBV20-1	-	TRBJ1-1	9	CSARDGAFF	TGCAGTGCTAGAGATGGGGCTTTCTTT
-	TRBV27	TRBD1	TRBJ1-1	12	CASSTTGAEAFF	TGTGCCAGCAGTACGACAGGGGCTGAAGCTTTCTTT
-	TRBV7-8	TRBD1	TRBJ1-3	16	CASSFADRASGNTIYF	TGTGCCAGCAGCTTCGCGGACAGGGCAAGTGGAAACACCATATATTTT
-	TRBV4-3	-	TRBJ2-2	14	CASSQDTIGGELFF	TGCGCCAGCAGCCAAGATACTATCGGCGGGGAGCTGTTTTTT
-	TRBV7-6	TRBD1	TRBJ1-1	14	CASSSTQGGTEAFF	TGTGCCAGCAGCTCCACCCAGGGGGGGACTGAAGCTTTCTTT
-	TRBV7-9	-	TRBJ1-1	13	CASSPPSTTEAFF	TGTGCCAGCAGCCCCCCTAGTACCACTGAAGCTTTCTTT
-	TRBV29-1	-	TRBJ2-7	12	CSVAGTPYEQYF	TGCAGCGTGGCCGGGACACCCTACGAGCAGTACTTC
once	TRBV18	-	TRBJ2-7	17	CASSPPRAVGGNYEQYF	TGTGCCAGCTCACCACCGAGGGCAGTGGGGGGCAACTACGAGCAGTACTTC
-	TRBV13	-	TRBJ2-5	14	CASSPRTFQETQYF	TGTGCCAGCAGCCCCCGGACATTCCAAGAGACCCAGTACTTC
-	TRBV6-1	-	TRBJ2-7	13	CASSDWTAYEQYF	TGTGCCAGCAGTGACTGGACAGCTTACGAGCAGTACTTC
-	TRBV29-1	-	TRBJ2-7	14	CSVDRQGSSYEQYF	TGCAGCGTTGACCGCCAGGGGAGCTCCTACGAGCAGTACTTC
once	TRBV4-3	-	TRBJ1-1	14	CASSQDGGETEAFF	TGCGCCAGCAGCCAAGATGGGGGGGAGACTGAAGCTTTCTTT
-	TRBV6-5	-	TRBJ1-1	13	CASSYSRGTEAFF	TGTGCCAGCAGTTACTCGAGGGGCACTGAAGCTTTCTTT
once	TRBV25-1	TRBD1	TRBJ1-2	15	CASSAPGTEFGGYTF	TGTGCCAGCAGTGCCCCCGGGACAGAATTTGGCGGCTACACCTTC
-	TRBV7-9	TRBD1	TRBJ1-2	15	CASSVDRGLVRGYTF	TGTGCCAGCAGCGTTGACAGGGGGCTGGTCCGCGGCTACACCTTC
-	TRBV25-1	-	TRBJ1-5	15	CASSEFAGNGQPQHF	TGTGCCAGCAGTGAATTTGCAGGGAACGGGCAGCCCCAGCATTTT
-	TRBV7-2	TRBD1	TRBJ1-2	15	CASSTRQGPNYGYTF	TGTGCCAGCAGCACTCGACAGGGGCCTAACTATGGCTACACCTTC
-	TRBV2	TRBD1	TRBJ2-1	15	CASGTGTGRFNEQFF	TGTGCCAGCGGGACCGGGACAGGGAGGTTCAATGAGCAGTTCTTC
-	TRBV28	TRBD2	TRBJ2-7	17	CASSFAFRSGGSYEQYF	TGTGCCAGCAGTTTCGCGTTTAGGAGCGGGGGCTCCTACGAGCAGTACTTC
-	TRBV5-5	-	TRBJ1-5	14	CASSRDDSNQPQHF	TGTGCCAGCAGCCGCGACGACAGCAATCAGCCCCAGCATTTT
-	TRBV4-3	TRBD2	TRBJ2-3	15	CASSPSAGDPDTQYF	TGCGCCAGCAGCCCGTCAGCGGGAGACCCAGATACGCAGTATTTT
-	TRBV5-8	-	TRBJ2-7	12	CASSLKVREQYF	TGTGCCAGCAGCTTGAAAGTGAGGGAGCAGTACTTC
-	TRBV25-1	TRBD1	TRBJ2-1	13	CASSGDRDNEQFF	TGTGCCAGCAGTGGGGACAGGGACAATGAGCAGTTCTTC
-	TRBV5-1	-	TRBJ2-2	15	CASSLGSSHTGELFF	TGCGCCAGCAGCTTGGGGTCTAGCCACACCGGGGAGCTGTTTTTT
-	TRBV4-1	TRBD1	TRBJ2-2	19	CASSQEPYGDRADTGELFF	TGCGCCAGCAGCCAAGAACCGTACGGGGACAGGGCGGACACCGGGGAGCTGTTTTTT